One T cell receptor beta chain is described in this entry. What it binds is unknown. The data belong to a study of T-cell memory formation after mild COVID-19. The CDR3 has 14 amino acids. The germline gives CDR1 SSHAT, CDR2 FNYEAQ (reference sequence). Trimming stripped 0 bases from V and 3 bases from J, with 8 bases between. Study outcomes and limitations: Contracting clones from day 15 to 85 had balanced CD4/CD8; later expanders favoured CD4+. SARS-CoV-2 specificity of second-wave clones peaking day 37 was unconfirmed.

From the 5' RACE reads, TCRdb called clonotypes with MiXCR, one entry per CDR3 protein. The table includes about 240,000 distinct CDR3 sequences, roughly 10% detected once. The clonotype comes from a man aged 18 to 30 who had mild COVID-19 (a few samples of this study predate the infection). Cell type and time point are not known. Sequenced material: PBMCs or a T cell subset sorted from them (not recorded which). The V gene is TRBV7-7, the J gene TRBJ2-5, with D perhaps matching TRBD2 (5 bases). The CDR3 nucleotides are TGTGCCAGCAGCTTAGCTTTTAGCGAAGAGACCCAGTACTTC. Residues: CASSLAFSEETQYF.